Each of the 22 T cell receptor beta chains below was sequenced from the same sample in a study of blood T cell repertoires in COVID-19. Here immunoSEQ multiplex PCR was the method, and the copy in TCRdb shows in-frame clones only, minus some. The repertoire holds tens of thousands of clones, with around 90% as singletons. Sequenced material: peripheral blood. All receptors derive from a man in his 70s with active COVID-19.

This clone is a singleton in its sample. The chain recombines TRBV4-1 with TRBJ1-5; 10 nucleotides line up with TRBD1. V was pared by 0 bases and J by 6 bases, with 17 bases of the junction left unmatched. This CDR3 spans 20 amino acids. Per germline, CDR1 MGHRA and CDR2 YSYEKL. The CDR3 nucleotides are TGCGCCAGCAGCCAAGAGCCCTCCGTCGGAGACAGGGGGCCCGGTCAGCCCCAGCATTTT. Amino acid sequence: CASSQEPSVGDRGPGQPQHF.

This rearrangement joins TRBV14 to TRBJ1-1; no firm D call. V shed 5 bases and J shed 11 bases, with 12 bases lying between them. This CDR3 region has 11 residues. Germline loops: CDR1 SGHDN, CDR2 FVKESK. CDR3 sequence (DNA): TGTGCCAGCAGCTTGGGTTTGAGGGCTTTCTTT. It specifies CASSLGLRAFF.

For the CDR3, the DNA is TGTGCCAGCAGTGGAGGGTTCTACGAGCAGTACTTC. This codes for CASSGGFYEQYF. The chain combines TRBV25-1 with TRBJ2-7; a possible D gene is TRBD2 (5 bases). Germline assignment: CDR1 MGHDK and CDR2 SYGVNS. CDR3 length equals 12 residues. The ends were cut back, 4 bases at V and 3 bases at J, with 7 bases in the middle.

This sequence joins TRBV29-1 and TRBJ2-7; D possibly corresponds to TRBD1 (6 bases). Germline assignment: CDR1 SQVTM and CDR2 ANQGSEA. The CDR3 loop spans 14 amino acids. Deletions cut 1 base from V and 2 bases from J, with 12 bases between. The CDR3 here is CSVEGTGHTYEQYF. CDR3 nucleotide sequence: TGCAGCGTTGAAGGAACGGGACACACCTACGAGCAGTACTTC.

V and J are TRBV3-1 (or the pseudogene TRBV3-2) and TRBJ1-6; D is unclear. The CDR3 contains 12 residues. V was shortened by 2 bases and J by 9 bases, with 5 bases between the two germline ends. The germline gives CDR1 LGHDT, CDR2 YNNKEL (reference sequence). The CDR3 reads CASSQPGSPLHF. The DNA of the CDR3 is TGTGCCAGCAGCCAACCAGGTTCACCCCTCCACTTT.

The rearrangement links TRBV5-1 to TRBJ2-2; a weak D match, TRBD2 (6 bases). This CDR3 comprises 16 residues. Germline V gene data show CDR1 as SGHRS and CDR2 as YFSETQ. V lost 4 bases to trimming and J lost 4 bases, with 17 bases between them. This chain's CDR3 is CASSREGSGPTGELFF. The DNA for the CDR3 is TGCGCCAGCAGCCGCGAGGGTAGCGGACCCACCGGGGAGCTGTTTTTT. Together with reference TRBV5-1 and TRBJ2-2, the CDR3 gives the full variable domain: KAGVTQTPRYLIKTRGQQVTLSCSPISGHRSVSWYQQTPGQGLQFLFEYFSETQRNKGNFPGRFSGRQFSNSRSEMNVSTLELGDSALYLCASSREGSGPTGELFFGEGSRLTVL.

V is TRBV19 and J is TRBJ2-2, with 9 bases lining up with TRBD2. V dropped 5 bases and J dropped 4; count of bases not matched to a gene: 8. This CDR3 has 16 residues. In germline, CDR1 is LNHDA, CDR2 SQIVND (reference sequence). The CDR3 sequence is CASSLQAGGGTGELFF. DNA for the CDR3: TGTGCCAGTAGTCTTCAAGCGGGGGGCGGCACCGGGGAGCTGTTTTTT.

V and J are TRBV20-1 and TRBJ2-6; unclear D gene. CDR1 is DFQATT and CDR2 is SNEGSKA in the germline V gene (reference sequence). The length of the CDR3 is 16 residues. The V and J ends lost 3 bases and 0 bases respectively, with 12 bases between them. The CDR3 DNA is TGCAGTGCTAGTCTTGGAGCCAGCTCTGGGGCCAACGTCCTGACTTTC. This sequence encodes CSASLGASSGANVLTF.

CDR3 loop: CASSFLTGDYGYTF. In nucleotides, the CDR3 is TGTGCCAGCAGCTTCCTGACAGGGGACTATGGCTACACCTTC. This rearrangement joins TRBV5-4 to TRBJ1-2; 8 nucleotides line up with TRBD1. Trimming at V came to 2 bases and at J to 3 bases, leaving 3 bases not matched to a gene. Germline CDR1 and CDR2: SGHNT and YYREEE (reference sequence). This CDR3 comprises 14 residues.

This chain joins TRBV27 and TRBJ2-3; 7 nucleotides agree with TRBD1. The V gene end was trimmed by 10 bases and the J gene end by 5 bases; junction bases not matched to a gene: 15. The CDR3 spans 15 residues. The V gene's germline CDR1 is MNHEY and CDR2 SMNVEV (reference sequence). The CDR3 loop is CATPIPIAGGDTQYF. Written as DNA, the CDR3 is TGTGCCACGCCTATCCCCATCGCAGGGGGAGATACGCAGTATTTT.

This clone has more than one count but fewer than ten. The chain couples TRBV13 to TRBJ2-7; D possibly corresponds to TRBD1 (5 bases). From germline, CDR1 is PRHDT and CDR2 FYEKMQ (reference sequence). CDR3 length: 12 amino acids. The germline V and J ends were trimmed by 1 base and 4 bases, with 5 bases remaining between them. CDR3 coding DNA: TGTGCCAGCAGCTTAGACAGGTACGAGCAGTACTTC. Translating it yields CASSLDRYEQYF.

This chain links TRBV19 with TRBJ2-1, with D perhaps TRBD1 (5 bases). CDR1 is LNHDA and CDR2 is SQIVND in the germline V gene (reference sequence). The CDR3 sequence is 14 residues long. The V end was cut by 9 bases, the J end by 5 bases, with 17 bases between. The CDR3 coding sequence is TGTGCCAGCTCGGGCAGGGTTAAGGACAATGAGCAGTTCTTC. It specifies CASSGRVKDNEQFF.

The V call is TRBV4-3, the J call TRBJ2-1; D is possibly TRBD2 (6 bases). The CDR3 consists of 13 residues. V lost 3 bases, J lost 10 bases, and 13 bases lay in between. Germline values: CDR1 LGHNA, CDR2 YSLEER. The CDR3 reads CASSHPGGGEQFF. The DNA for the CDR3 is TGCGCCAGCAGCCACCCCGGGGGAGGCGAGCAGTTCTTC.

CDR3 in amino acids: CASSDIGGNSYEQYF. CDR3 nucleotides: TGCGCCAGCAGCGATATAGGGGGAAACTCCTACGAGCAGTACTTC. The chain carries TRBV5-1 and TRBJ2-7; TRBD1 might be the D (6 bases). Germline CDR1 and CDR2: SGHRS and YFSETQ. Trimming took 4 bases from V and 0 from J, leaving 14 bases between them. The CDR3 has 15 amino acids.

The V gene is TRBV7-9, the J gene TRBJ1-2; 9 nucleotides agree with TRBD1. The germline V gene has CDR1 SEHNR and CDR2 FQNEAQ (reference sequence). The CDR3 has 14 residues. V lost 5 bases to trimming and J lost 3 bases; unmatched junction nucleotides: 4. The CDR3 DNA sequence: TGTGCCAGCAGCAACCGGGACAGGGACTATGGCTACACCTTC. Encoded protein: CASSNRDRDYGYTF.

CDR3 nucleotides: TGCAGTGCAAGTGGGGACAGGGGACGAGATACGCAGTATTTT. Amino acid sequence: CSASGDRGRDTQYF. The V call is TRBV20-1, the J call TRBJ2-3; 10 bases agree with TRBD1. The CDR3 has 14 amino acids. Germline V gene data show CDR1 as DFQATT and CDR2 as SNEGSKA (reference sequence). V trimming: 6 bases; J trimming: 5 bases; junction bases outside the gene matches: 8.

This clone showed up just a few times. The chain is built from TRBV5-4 and TRBJ1-1, with D maybe TRBD1 (5 bases). The CDR3 loop spans 15 amino acids. Germline V CDR1 and CDR2: SGHNT, YYREEE (reference sequence). V lost 0 bases and J 6 bases, leaving 15 bases between the germline ends. CDR3 sequence (DNA): TGTGCCAGCAGCTTGGCCGGACAAGTAGAGGCTGAAGCTTTCTTT. Translating gives CASSLAGQVEAEAFF.

The rearrangement joins TRBV6-2 or TRBV6-3 to TRBJ2-3; TRBD1 matches 8 bases. CDR3 size: 17 residues. CDR1 and CDR2 (germline): MNHEY, SVGEGT. V was clipped by 2 bases and J by 8 bases; unmatched bases: 15. The CDR3 is CASSYPGQESFWGTQYF. In nucleotides, the CDR3 is TGTGCCAGCAGTTACCCGGGACAGGAGAGTTTTTGGGGTACGCAGTATTTT.

V is TRBV5-1 and J is TRBJ1-2, with TRBD1 matching over 7 bases. The V segment lost 3 bases and the J segment 4 bases; nucleotides outside the gene matches: 6. The germline gives CDR1 SGHRS, CDR2 YFSETQ. The CDR3 runs to 14 residues. The CDR3 nucleotides are TGCGCCAGCAGCTGGGGGGACAGCCTCTATGGCTACACCTTC. This sequence encodes CASSWGDSLYGYTF.

CDR3 region: CASSYPGTENEQYF. The CDR3 DNA is TGTGCCAGCAGTTACCCCGGGACAGAGAACGAGCAGTACTTC. The rearrangement uses TRBV6-5 and TRBJ2-7; 7 bases map to TRBD1. Germline values: CDR1 MNHEY, CDR2 SVGAGI. Trimming cost V 2 bases and J 5 bases; bases outside gene matches: 6. The CDR3 loop spans 14 amino acids.

CDR3 DNA sequence: TGTGCCACCAGAACAATCCAAGAGACCCAGTACTTC. Protein sequence: CATRTIQETQYF. The chain is built from TRBV6-5 and TRBJ2-5; D uncertain. V lost 10 bases and J 1 base, leaving 10 bases between the germline ends. CDR1 is MNHEY and CDR2 is SVGAGI in the germline V gene. This CDR3 has 12 amino acids.

The chain links TRBV9 to TRBJ2-7; the match to TRBD2 covers 7 bases. The germline CDR1 and CDR2 sequences are SGDLS and YYNGEE. Germline trimming cut 0 bases from V and 2 bases from J; bases unmatched to any gene: 2. CDR3 size: 14 residues. The CDR3, as DNA: TGTGCCAGCAGCGTAGGGGAGGGCGCCTACGAGCAGTACTTC. Amino acid sequence: CASSVGEGAYEQYF.